This T cell receptor (beta chain) originates from a study of metastatic and nonmetastatic thyroid tumors. TCRdb re-analyzed the PCR reads through MiXCR. Altogether about 32,000 clones are present, around 31% being singletons, with the ten largest covering approximately 16%. Patients had received no treatment of any kind before thyroid surgery. Germline values: CDR1 SGHRS, CDR2 YFSETQ. V was clipped by 4 bases and J by 9 bases; unmatched bases: 7. The CDR3 consists of 13 residues. The sequence came from a female donor with papillary thyroid cancer or a benign thyroid nodule (not recorded which). Some clones in this sample may be carry-over from other donors' samples. Input material: tumor tissue. The J gene is TRBJ2-1, the V gene TRBV5-1; TRBD1 matches 7 bases. CDR3 loop: CASSQGGSGEQFF. CDR3 nucleotides: TGCGCCAGCAGCCAAGGGGGCAGCGGTGAGCAGTTCTTC.